This T cell receptor beta chain was documented in a study of cytomegalovirus exposure and HLA in healthy donors. In regard to this clone: The antigen is unknown.

Unrecorded immune exposures were likely, despite nominal health at sampling. Use of 60 Vbeta and 13 Jbeta primers characterized the PCR. TCRdb's copy holds only in-frame clones and misses some; the assay was immunoSEQ multiplex PCR. The sample holds 120,000 to 150,000 clones; 60% to 85% are singletons and the top ten take 1.8%. The V gene end was trimmed by 6 bases and the J gene end by 4 bases; junction bases not matched to a gene: 9. The CDR3 extends over 14 amino acids. The germline V gene encodes CDR1 SGHRS and CDR2 YFSETQ. General study findings and limits: Analyzed later, association rates of TCRs varied across HLA loci, with DRB1 most and HLA-C fewest. The study recorded over 150 TCR beta chains that were cytomegalovirus-associated.

This receptor was obtained from a man in his forties in good health and CMV-seronegative. The chain uses TRBV5-1 and TRBJ2-5, with 7 bases matching TRBD2. The sample comprised PBMCs. CDR3 nucleotide sequence: TGCGCCAGCACGTCTAGCGGCCAACCAGAGACCCAGTACTTC. Its translation is CASTSSGQPETQYF.